This T cell receptor beta chain was obtained from a study of beta chain features in type 1 diabetes. Points from the study as a whole: Short templates might get an advantage during PCR, and this would be equal in patients and controls.

CDR1 and CDR2 from the germline V gene are MNHNY and SVGAGI (reference sequence). The V end lost 0 bases, the J end lost 8 bases, and 14 bases lay between the germline ends. The CDR3 has 15 residues. Reverse transcription of all isolated RNA meant that expressed TCRB transcripts were sequenced. TCRdb keeps only in-frame clones here, not all; method: immunoSEQ multiplex PCR. Here the sample spans about half a million clones, about 29% being singletons. Central memory, naive, regulatory and stem cell-like memory CD4+ cells were sorted by CD45RO/CCR7/CD25/CD127/CD95/CD27. As to this clone: Antigen unknown.

The origin of this receptor is a man aged 18 to 29 in good health. Sequenced: naive CD4+ T cells from blood. The V call is TRBV6-6, the J call TRBJ2-4; D gene unclear. This CDR3 reads CASSYSIWPEDIQYF. The CDR3 DNA follows: TGTGCCAGCAGTTACTCGATCTGGCCCGAGGACATTCAGTACTTC.